The 27 T cell receptor beta chains in this list originate from one sample, sequenced in a study of CD8+ T cells in alopecia areata. As for treatment: oral pan-JAK inhibitor, 5-10 mg twice daily. cDNA prepared by RNA extraction and subsequent reverse transcription served as the template for sequencing. Repertoires were generated with immunoSEQ multiplex PCR, while TCRdb's copy carries only in-frame clones and drops some. This table has over 200,000 clones, over 60% appearing once. The input for sequencing was CD4+ T cells sorted from blood, taken at week 4, from a patient treated with tofacitinib. The receptors stem from a human donor with alopecia areata.

The gene calls are TRBV5-1 and TRBJ1-1; no reliable D call. Germline V gives CDR1 SGHRS, CDR2 YFSETQ. Trimming left V 0 bases short and J 1 base short, with 10 bases between. The CDR3 totals 15 residues. For the CDR3, the DNA is TGCGCCAGCAGCTTGGCCGGGTTGGGGAACACTGAAGCTTTCTTT. Translated, it gives CASSLAGLGNTEAFF.

CDR3 amino acids: CASSLRGDNSPLHF. The CDR3 nucleotides read TGTGCCAGCAGCTTAAGAGGGGATAATTCACCCCTCCACTTT. The chain combines TRBV7-2 with TRBJ1-6, with TRBD1 as a possible D gene (5 bases). Germline CDR1 reads SGHTA; CDR2 reads FQGNSA. The CDR3 has 14 residues. V was trimmed by 2 bases and J by 5 bases, leaving 7 bases between them.

The gene calls are TRBV6-5 and TRBJ2-7, with D unresolved. V lost 5 bases to trimming and J lost 0 bases, with 5 bases between them. Germline assignment: CDR1 MNHEY and CDR2 SVGAGI. The CDR3 runs to 12 residues. CDR3 amino acids: CASSQSSYEQYF. CDR3 bases: TGTGCCAGCAGTCAGAGCTCCTACGAGCAGTACTTC.

This chain connects TRBV15 to TRBJ1-2; 9 bases are shared with TRBD1. The trim removed 4 bases at V and 7 bases at J, leaving 10 bases unmatched. CDR1 and CDR2 (germline): LNHNV, YYDKDF (reference sequence). This CDR3 comprises 15 residues. The CDR3 nucleotides are TGTGCCACCAGCACCCACAGGGGGCGCCCCGGTGGCTACACCTTC. It encodes CATSTHRGRPGGYTF. The full variable domain, completed using reference TRBV15 and TRBJ1-2, is DAMVIQNPRYQVTQFGKPVTLSCSQTLNHNVMYWYQQKSSQAPKLLFHYYDKDFNNEADTPDNFQSRRPNTSFCFLDIRSPGLGDTAMYLCATSTHRGRPGGYTFGSGTRLTVV.

The J gene is TRBJ2-5, the V gene TRBV9; no firm D call. The CDR3 extends over 15 amino acids. V was cut by 0 bases and J by 4 bases, with 13 bases left in between. The germline V gene encodes CDR1 SGDLS and CDR2 YYNGEE. CDR3 protein: CASSVEGLAGETQYF. The CDR3, as DNA: TGTGCCAGCAGCGTAGAGGGCTTGGCCGGAGAGACCCAGTACTTC.

The chain couples TRBV25-1 to TRBJ1-1; maybe TRBD1 (5 bases). This CDR3 spans 14 amino acids. Trimming cost V 6 bases and J 1 base, with 12 bases left between them. Per the germline V gene, CDR1 is MGHDK and CDR2 is SYGVNS. CDR3 sequence (DNA): TGTGCCAGCAGCAGAACCGGGGCGAACACTGAAGCTTTCTTT. This gives the protein CASSRTGANTEAFF. The variable domain in full, with the rest retrieved from reference TRBV25-1 and TRBJ1-1, is EADIYQTPRYLVIGTGKKITLECSQTMGHDKMYWYQQDPGMELHLIHYSYGVNSTEKGDLSSESTVSRIRTEHFPLTLESARPSHTSQYLCASSRTGANTEAFFGQGTRLTVV.

This chain uses TRBV5-4 with TRBJ2-1; D unresolved. Trimming removed 4 bases from V and 6 bases from J, with 17 bases in between. CDR3 length equals 15 residues. From germline, CDR1 is SGHNT and CDR2 YYREEE (reference sequence). CDR3 nucleotide sequence: TGTGCCAGCAGCCATCCAAACATGGGCCCCAATGAGCAGTTCTTC. Its protein is CASSHPNMGPNEQFF.

This clone was found once. The rearrangement links TRBV19 to TRBJ2-7, with 11 bases aligning to TRBD1. The CDR3 covers 15 residues. With V trimmed by 7 bases and J by 9 bases, 14 bases remained unmatched. Germline CDR1 and CDR2: LNHDA and SQIVND (reference sequence). CDR3 sequence: CASKLTRTGTGGQYF. The CDR3 coding sequence is TGTGCCAGTAAACTAACACGGACAGGGACAGGGGGGCAGTACTTC.

V usage is TRBV10-3 and J usage is TRBJ2-3; 10 bases are a match to TRBD1. The V segment lost 4 bases and the J segment 6 bases; nucleotides outside the gene matches: 4. CDR1 and CDR2 (germline): ENHRY, SYGVKD. There are 14 residues in the CDR3. The DNA for the CDR3 is TGTGCCATCAGTGTTGGGACAGGGGCTGATACGCAGTATTTT. As protein: CAISVGTGADTQYF.

The chain recombines TRBV6-6 with TRBJ2-2; 8 bases line up with TRBD2. V gave up 6 bases and J gave up 4 bases; unmatched junction bases: 7. The CDR3 totals 15 residues. Germline values: CDR1 MNHNY, CDR2 SVGAGI (reference sequence). CDR3 sequence: CASSPGGPITGELFF. The CDR3 nucleotides are TGTGCCAGCAGCCCGGGGGGGCCAATCACCGGGGAGCTGTTTTTT.

This clone was detected a few times. This rearrangement joins TRBV6-1 to TRBJ2-5, with 7 bases identical to TRBD1. From germline, CDR1 is MNHNS and CDR2 SASEGT. The CDR3 extends over 14 amino acids. V shed 5 bases, J shed 5 bases, and the junction held 8 bases outside the gene matches. The CDR3 DNA sequence: TGTGCCAGCAGTAATGACAGGGTTCGGGAGACCCAGTACTTC. Its protein is CASSNDRVRETQYF.

This clone was observed a handful of times. This sequence joins TRBV10-3 and TRBJ2-2; the D is unclear. Trimming removed 7 bases at V and 6 bases at J, with 12 bases between. The CDR3 is 13 residues long. Germline CDR1 is ENHRY and CDR2 is SYGVKD. The CDR3 here is CAITRAEPGELFF. CDR3 in DNA: TGTGCCATCACAAGAGCAGAGCCCGGGGAGCTGTTTTTT.

Written as DNA, the CDR3 is TGTGCCAGCAGTTTATTTGGGGGGGATTGGTATGGCTACACCTTC. Encoded protein: CASSLFGGDWYGYTF. The chain couples TRBV27 to TRBJ1-2; possibly TRBD1 for D (5 bases). The ends were cut back, 1 base at V and 5 bases at J, with 14 bases in the middle. CDR3 length equals 15 residues. Germline CDR1 is MNHEY and CDR2 is SMNVEV (reference sequence).

The table lists this clone with a few counts. The rearrangement uses TRBV5-1 and TRBJ1-6; 10 bases line up with TRBD1. Germline V gene data show CDR1 as SGHRS and CDR2 as YFSETQ. J lost 1 base, V lost 3 bases, and 7 bases had no gene match. There are 18 residues in the CDR3. The DNA of the CDR3 is TGCGCCAGCAGCTCCGGACAGGGGGGAGGTTCCTATAATTCACCCCTCCACTTT. Amino acid sequence: CASSSGQGGGSYNSPLHF.

V gene TRBV7-2 combines with J gene TRBJ1-5; D is undetermined. CDR1 and CDR2 from the germline V gene are SGHTA and FQGNSA. The V end was cut by 5 bases, the J end by 0 bases, with 8 bases between. The CDR3 has 14 residues. The CDR3 coding sequence is TGTGCCAGCAGCCAAGTGGATAGCAATCAGCCCCAGCATTTT. Its protein is CASSQVDSNQPQHF.

The chain combines TRBV4-3 with TRBJ2-5; possibly TRBD1 for D (6 bases). Trimming pared 1 base from V and 7 bases from J, leaving 19 bases between. There are 16 residues in the CDR3. CDR1 and CDR2 from the germline V gene are LGHNA and YSLEER. The CDR3 sequence: CASSQGGQGARGTQYF. CDR3 DNA: TGCGCCAGCAGCCAAGGGGGACAAGGAGCGAGGGGGACCCAGTACTTC.

The rearrangement uses TRBV25-1 and TRBJ1-2, with a weak D call TRBD1 (5 bases). The CDR3 has 13 amino acids. Germline CDR1 MGHDK, CDR2 SYGVNS. Trimming left V 4 bases short and J 2 bases short, with 8 bases between. The CDR3 loop reads CASSGDWNYGYTF. The DNA for the CDR3 is TGTGCCAGCAGTGGGGACTGGAACTATGGCTACACCTTC.

The gene calls are TRBV15 and TRBJ1-3; tentatively, D is TRBD1 (5 bases). The germline CDR1 and CDR2 sequences are LNHNV and YYDKDF (reference sequence). The germline V and J ends were trimmed by 1 base and 0 bases, with 10 bases remaining between them. The CDR3 totals 16 residues. Written as DNA, the CDR3 is TGTGCCACCAGCAGAGTAGGGGACCGCTCTGGAAACACCATATATTTT. It yields the protein CATSRVGDRSGNTIYF. Full variable domain (rest looked up from reference TRBV15 and TRBJ1-3): DAMVIQNPRYQVTQFGKPVTLSCSQTLNHNVMYWYQQKSSQAPKLLFHYYDKDFNNEADTPDNFQSRRPNTSFCFLDIRSPGLGDTAMYLCATSRVGDRSGNTIYFGEGSWLTVV.

V usage is TRBV18 and J usage is TRBJ2-3; no definite D call. There are 15 residues in the CDR3. V shed 1 base and J shed 0 bases, with 8 bases lying between them. Germline CDR1 and CDR2: KGHSH and LQKENI. This CDR3 is CASSPLATSTDTQYF. The DNA of the CDR3 is TGTGCCAGCTCACCACTAGCCACTAGCACAGATACGCAGTATTTT.

The chain joins TRBV10-2 to TRBJ2-5; the match to TRBD2 covers 11 bases. The CDR3 covers 14 residues. V lost 2 bases, J lost 4 bases, and 0 bases stayed unmatched. Germline-derived CDR1 and CDR2 are WSHSY and SAAADI. This CDR3 reads CASSEGTSGETQYF. The CDR3 nucleotides read TGCGCCAGCAGTGAGGGGACTAGCGGAGAGACCCAGTACTTC.

The V gene is TRBV19, the J gene TRBJ1-2; D remains ambiguous. The germline gives CDR1 LNHDA, CDR2 SQIVND (reference sequence). Between the trimmed V and J ends, which lost 8 bases and 4 bases, there was a span of 20 bases. This CDR3 contains 15 residues. CDR3 sequence reads: CASYSYDTRIYGYTF. DNA for the CDR3: TGTGCCAGTTATTCCTATGACACGCGCATCTATGGCTACACCTTC.

The chain couples TRBV20-1 to TRBJ2-1; D uncertain. The CDR3 contains 11 residues. CDR1 and CDR2 from the germline V gene are DFQATT and SNEGSKA (reference sequence). V was pared by 3 bases and J by 8 bases, with 8 bases between. The CDR3 DNA reads as TGCAGTGCTAGCGGGCTAGATGAGCAGTTCTTC. It translates to CSASGLDEQFF.

Written as DNA, the CDR3 is TGTGCCACCAGCAACGACAGGGGCGTCGGCGCTGAAGCTTTCTTT. It specifies CATSNDRGVGAEAFF. The chain couples TRBV15 to TRBJ1-1, with TRBD1 matching 8 bases. In germline, CDR1 is LNHNV, CDR2 YYDKDF (reference sequence). The CDR3 length is 15 residues. Trimming removed 4 bases from V and 6 bases from J; junction bases left unmatched: 10.

This chain connects TRBV7-9 to TRBJ2-7; maybe TRBD2 (5 bases). The germline CDR1 and CDR2 sequences are SEHNR and FQNEAQ (reference sequence). The CDR3 extends over 15 amino acids. The germline V and J ends were trimmed by 5 bases and 6 bases, with 20 bases remaining between them. CDR3 in amino acids: CASSPGPREGSEQYF. In DNA form, the CDR3 reads TGTGCCAGCAGCCCTGGACCAAGGGAAGGGAGCGAGCAGTACTTC.

This chain joins TRBV29-1 and TRBJ2-5, with D possibly matching TRBD1 (6 bases). The length of the CDR3 is 11 residues. CDR1 is SQVTM, CDR2 ANQGSEA, per germline. V lost 4 bases and J 11 bases, leaving 14 bases between the germline ends. The CDR3 nucleotides are TGCAGCGTTGGTACCGAGGGGGAGCAGTACTTC. It encodes CSVGTEGEQYF.

The chain uses TRBV9 and TRBJ2-2; 7 nucleotides align to TRBD2. The CDR3 length is 15 residues. Trimming cost V 5 bases and J 4 bases; bases outside gene matches: 8. Looked up from germline, CDR1 is SGDLS and CDR2 is YYNGEE. CDR3 protein: CASSRASGFTGELFF. Written as DNA, the CDR3 is TGTGCCAGCAGTAGAGCTAGCGGCTTCACCGGGGAGCTGTTTTTT.

The chain has TRBV4-1 and TRBJ2-1, with D unclear. Deletions cut 1 base from V and 0 bases from J, with 10 bases between. The CDR3 runs to 16 residues. The germline CDR1 and CDR2 sequences are MGHRA and YSYEKL. This CDR3 reads CASSQVDLVSYNEQFF. CDR3 DNA sequence: TGCGCCAGCAGCCAAGTAGACCTAGTCTCCTACAATGAGCAGTTCTTC.